A single sample is the source of the 31 T cell receptor beta chains below, sequenced in a study of metastatic and nonmetastatic thyroid tumors. Nobody among the patients had been given any treatment before thyroid surgery. MiXCR re-clonotyped the PCR reads for TCRdb. The data contain over 25,000 clones, about a sixth of them singletons. The specimen sequenced was blood. All receptors come from a female donor with papillary thyroid cancer or a benign thyroid nodule (not recorded which). Some clones in this sample may be carry-over from other donors' samples.

Concerning this clone: A single base separates this from a much larger clone, so it may be a read error. Different DNA sequences within this sample yield the same CDR3. The J gene is TRBJ1-1, the V gene TRBV9; D ambiguous. V lost 0 bases and J 1 base, leaving 10 bases between the germline ends. The CDR3 contains 15 residues. Germline CDR1 and CDR2: SGDLS and YYNGEE. In DNA form, the CDR3 reads TGTGCCAGCAGCGTAGCGGCCTCTGAGAACACTGAAGCTTTCTTT. Translation: CASSVAASENTEAFF.

This clone came up many times. The J gene is TRBJ1-6, the V gene TRBV11-2; D ambiguous. Trimming left V 0 bases short and J 6 bases short, with 12 bases between. The CDR3 extends over 16 amino acids. Germline V gives CDR1 SGHAT, CDR2 FQNNGV. CDR3 loop: CASSLDTPQTNSPLHF. The CDR3 nucleotides read TGTGCCAGCAGCTTAGATACCCCACAAACTAATTCACCCCTCCACTTT.

This clone was detected many times. The chain has TRBV11-1 and TRBJ2-2; perhaps TRBD1 as D (6 bases). The CDR3 spans 17 residues. V was shortened by 5 bases and J by 6 bases, with 22 bases between the two germline ends. CDR1 and CDR2 (germline): SGHAT, FQDESV (reference sequence). This CDR3 is CASSTYQGQGASGELFF. CDR3 nucleotides: TGTGCCAGCAGCACATACCAGGGACAAGGGGCGTCCGGGGAGCTGTTTTTT.

The sample holds many counts of this clone. The chain links TRBV12-3 or TRBV12-4 to TRBJ1-5, with TRBD1 as a possible D gene (5 bases). V lost 5 bases, J lost 0 bases, and 11 bases lay in between. There are 15 residues in the CDR3. The CDR3 region has the DNA TGTGCCAGCAGTCACGGGGGGAATAGCAATCAGCCCCAGCATTTT. Translation: CASSHGGNSNQPQHF.

The chain has TRBV3-1 and TRBJ2-1; TRBD1 is a possible D gene (6 bases). This CDR3 region has 12 residues. Germline values: CDR1 LGHDT, CDR2 YNNKEL (reference sequence). Trimming took off 4 bases at V and 8 bases at J, with 9 bases between the two ends. The CDR3 loop is CASSLQGYEQFF. CDR3 DNA: TGTGCCAGCAGCCTACAGGGCTATGAGCAGTTCTTC.

This clone has just a few counts. The chain links TRBV19 to TRBJ2-1, with a tentative D call TRBD2 (5 bases). The CDR3 extends over 15 amino acids. Germline V CDR1 and CDR2: LNHDA, SQIVND (reference sequence). With 1 base removed from V and 0 bases from J, the gap between germline ends came to 7 bases. This chain's CDR3 is CASSIAGNSYNEQFF. The CDR3 nucleotides read TGTGCCAGTAGTATAGCGGGGAACTCCTACAATGAGCAGTTCTTC.

In this sample, this clone turned up a few times. This sequence may be a read error, since a much larger clone differs from it by one base. The rearrangement links TRBV2 to TRBJ1-1; D not resolved. The CDR3 contains 12 residues. From germline, CDR1 is SNHLY and CDR2 FYNNEI. Here the CDR3 reads CASKDFNTEDFF. CDR3 sequence (DNA): TGTGCCAGCAAGGACTTCAACACTGAAGATTTCTTT.

Only a few counts were recorded for this clone. This clone may be a read error of a much larger clone one base away. In DNA form, the CDR3 reads TGTGCCATCAGTGAGCTCGTGGGCACATATACGCAGTATTTT. Protein product: CAISELVGTYTQYF. This chain uses TRBV10-3 with TRBJ2-3; D is uncertain. Germline values: CDR1 ENHRY, CDR2 SYGVKD. The CDR3 is 14 residues long.

This clone was recorded many times. The CDR3 sequence is CASSQGGSNQPQHF. The DNA of the CDR3 is TGTGCCAGCAGCCAAGGTGGGAGCAATCAGCCCCAGCATTTT. V and J are TRBV3-1 and TRBJ1-5; D not resolved. The CDR3 has 14 amino acids. V lost 1 base and J lost 1, with 5 bases in between. Germline V gives CDR1 LGHDT, CDR2 YNNKEL (reference sequence).

With respect to this clone: A junction boundary mismatches the germline segment, possibly from a read error. The chain joins TRBV7-8 to TRBJ2-7; D possibly uses TRBD1 or TRBD2 (5 bases each). There are 14 residues in the CDR3. Germline loops: CDR1 SGHVS, CDR2 FQNEAQ. In nucleotides, the CDR3 is TGTGCCAGCAGCTTAGCGATGACAGACTACGAGCAGTACTTT. It is translated as CASSLAMTDYEQYF.

This clone was seen more than once but under ten times. The chain joins TRBV6-1 to TRBJ2-2; D possibly corresponds to TRBD2 (5 bases). This CDR3 spans 15 amino acids. V dropped 5 bases and J dropped 3 bases, with 13 bases sitting between them. Germline V gene data show CDR1 as MNHNS and CDR2 as SASEGT. CDR3 sequence (DNA): TGTGCCAGCAGTCGACGGGGAAGCTACACCGGGGAGCTGTTTTTT. This sequence encodes CASSRRGSYTGELFF.

Remarks on this clone: A read error is possible here, since a much larger clone lies one base away. This chain joins TRBV20-1 and TRBJ1-1, with 8 positions matching TRBD1. The ends lost 1 base at V and 4 bases at J; junction bases unmatched: 8. Per germline, CDR1 DFQATT and CDR2 SNEGSKA (reference sequence). This CDR3 comprises 15 residues. The CDR3 sequence: CSARARTGFSTEAFF. In nucleotides, the CDR3 is TGCAGTGCTAGAGCGAGGACAGGGTTTTCCACTGAAGCTTTCTTT.

This chain connects TRBV20-1 to TRBJ2-7; tentatively, D is TRBD1 (6 bases). CDR3 length: 13 residues. Germline V gives CDR1 DFQATT, CDR2 SNEGSKA (reference sequence). Trimming took 5 bases from V and 5 from J, leaving 16 bases between them. CDR3 in amino acids: CSAPDRLGDEQYF. For the CDR3, the DNA is TGCAGTGCTCCCGACAGGTTGGGAGACGAGCAGTACTTC.

The rearrangement uses TRBV11-2 and TRBJ1-2; maybe TRBD1 (5 bases). The CDR3 is 17 amino acids. V lost 7 bases to trimming and J lost 2 bases, with 23 bases between them. Per the germline V gene, CDR1 is SGHAT and CDR2 is FQNNGV. The CDR3 sequence: CASTLVPMAGQNYGYTF. The CDR3 nucleotides read TGTGCCAGCACCCTCGTTCCGATGGCAGGGCAAAACTATGGCTACACCTTC.

This clone was recorded at least ten times. The rearrangement joins TRBV20-1 to TRBJ2-3; tentative D call: TRBD2 (5 bases). V dropped 4 bases and J dropped 4 bases, with 12 bases sitting between them. Germline lookup yields CDR1 DFQATT and CDR2 SNEGSKA (reference sequence). This CDR3 has 13 residues. The CDR3 coding sequence is TGCAGTGCTAACGGAGGAGTTGCAGATACGCAGTATTTT. The encoded protein is CSANGGVADTQYF.

This clone was recorded many times. The V gene is TRBV5-6, the J gene TRBJ2-1, with 8 positions matching TRBD2. CDR3 length equals 15 residues. Per germline, CDR1 SGHDT and CDR2 YYEEEE. Trimming took 3 bases from V and 4 from J; bases not matched to a gene: 6. The CDR3 loop is CASSYGVAGYNEQFF. In DNA, the CDR3 is TGTGCCAGCAGCTACGGGGTAGCGGGGTACAATGAGCAGTTCTTC.

This clone was seen many times. The chain employs TRBV6-1 and TRBJ2-2; D not resolved. Trimming left V 7 bases short and J 1 base short, with 16 bases between. The V gene's germline CDR1 is MNHNS and CDR2 SASEGT. This CDR3 is built from 16 residues. In nucleotides, the CDR3 is TGTGCCAGCACTTCACTCTACGGAGTGAACACCGGGGAGCTGTTTTTT. Protein sequence: CASTSLYGVNTGELFF.

This clone was detected many times. V usage is TRBV4-3 and J usage is TRBJ2-2, with D hard to call. CDR1 is LGHNA, CDR2 YSLEER, per germline. V lost 1 base, J lost 8 bases, and 11 bases lay in between. This CDR3 is 14 amino acids long. The CDR3 region is CASSQVLVGGELFF. The CDR3 DNA follows: TGCGCCAGCAGCCAAGTTTTGGTGGGAGGGGAGCTGTTTTTT.

This clone has a single count. V usage is TRBV7-1 and J usage is TRBJ2-2; 16 bases are a match to TRBD2. TRBV7-1 is given ORF status, its function remaining uncertain. Germline trimming cut 2 bases from V and 5 bases from J; bases unmatched to any gene: 11. This CDR3 spans 20 amino acids. The DNA for the CDR3 is TGTGCCAGCAGCTCAATTAGCGGGACTAGCGGGAGGGAACAGACCGGGGAGCTGTTTTTT. The encoded protein is CASSSISGTSGREQTGELFF.

This clone was counted many times. This sequence joins TRBV6-2 or TRBV6-3 and TRBJ2-1; 12 bases line up with TRBD2. There are 16 residues in the CDR3. The trim removed 6 bases at V and 1 base at J, leaving 4 bases unmatched. CDR1 is MNHEY and CDR2 is SVGEGT in the germline V gene. CDR3 in amino acids: CASRASGGGSYNEQFF. CDR3 coding DNA: TGTGCCAGCAGGGCTAGCGGGGGGGGATCCTACAATGAGCAGTTCTTC.

The V and J genes are TRBV5-1 and TRBJ2-7; D unresolved. The V end lost 4 bases, the J end lost 0 bases, and 5 bases lay between the germline ends. CDR1 and CDR2 from the germline V gene are SGHRS and YFSETQ. The CDR3 consists of 12 residues. In nucleotides, the CDR3 is TGCGCCAGCAGCCAAAGCTCCTACGAGCAGTACTTC. It specifies CASSQSSYEQYF.

Ten or more counts support this clone. This chain uses TRBV7-9 with TRBJ2-3; 11 nucleotides line up with TRBD1. V gave up 5 bases and J gave up 4 bases; unmatched junction bases: 5. CDR1 SEHNR and CDR2 FQNEAQ come from the germline V gene (reference sequence). The CDR3 sequence is 15 residues long. CDR3 bases: TGTGCCAGCAGCCTAGGACAGGGGGCGGCAGATACGCAGTATTTT. Protein product: CASSLGQGAADTQYF.

This clone was seen at least ten times. J is TRBJ2-2 and V is TRBV12-3 or TRBV12-4, with 14 bases fitting TRBD2. CDR3 size: 15 residues. V shed 8 bases, J shed 7 bases, and the junction held 6 bases outside the gene matches. CDR3 loop: CASQGLAGAFGELFF. In nucleotides, the CDR3 is TGTGCCAGCCAGGGACTAGCGGGAGCTTTCGGGGAGCTGTTTTTT.

This clone has a count of ten or more. The CDR3 DNA sequence: TGTGCCTGGAGTGTTGGGACTACTCAAGAGACCCAGTACTTC. This encodes CAWSVGTTQETQYF. The rearrangement uses TRBV30 and TRBJ2-5; 7 nucleotides match TRBD2. Germline loops: CDR1 GTSNPN, CDR2 SVGIG (reference sequence). This CDR3 is 14 amino acids long. The J segment lost 2 bases and the V segment lost 0 bases, leaving 3 bases of the junction unmatched.

Comments on this clone: One end of the junction fails to match germline, which may point to a read error. In the same sample, other DNA sequences code for this CDR3. The J gene is TRBJ2-1, the V gene TRBV7-2, with 9 bases identical to TRBD2. Germline lookup yields CDR1 SGHTA and CDR2 FQGNSA. CDR3 size: 17 residues. The CDR3 DNA reads TGTGCCAGCAGTTTAGCGCAGACTAGCGGTGGGGTAGATGAGCAGTTCTTC. Its translation: CASSLAQTSGGVDEQFF.

This clone has a handful of counts. The chain combines TRBV30 with TRBJ1-6; 8 bases match TRBD1. The CDR3 spans 16 residues. With V trimmed by 0 bases and J by 6 bases, 7 bases remained unmatched. The V gene's germline CDR1 is GTSNPN and CDR2 SVGIG (reference sequence). The CDR3, as DNA: TGTGCCTGGAGTGTACCGGGAACAGGGGGTAATTCACCCCTCCACTTT. Protein sequence: CAWSVPGTGGNSPLHF. Based on the CDR3 plus reference TRBV30 and TRBJ1-6, the full variable domain is SQTIHQWPATLVQPVGSPLSLECTVEGTSNPNLYWYRQAAGRGLQLLFYSVGIGQISSEVPQNLSASRPQDRQFILSSKKLLLSDSGFYLCAWSVPGTGGNSPLHFGNGTRLTVT.

Many counts were recorded for this clone. The chain is built from TRBV19 and TRBJ1-2; the D gene is possibly TRBD1 (5 bases). This CDR3 spans 15 amino acids. V was cut by 7 bases and J by 3 bases, with 18 bases left in between. CDR1 LNHDA and CDR2 SQIVND come from the germline V gene (reference sequence). The CDR3 here is CASKTAGYEDYGYTF. Written as DNA, the CDR3 is TGTGCCAGTAAAACCGCAGGGTATGAGGACTATGGCTACACCTTC.

This clone was observed at least ten times. This clone may be a read error of a much larger clone one base away. The chain recombines TRBV20-1 with TRBJ2-1; no clear D. This CDR3 is built from 14 residues. Germline assignment: CDR1 DFQATT and CDR2 SNEGSKA (reference sequence). DNA of the CDR3: TGCAGTGCTAGAGATCCGAGCTCCTACAATGAGCAGCTCTTC. This gives the protein CSARDPSSYNEQLF.

This clone was found many times. The chain carries TRBV20-1 and TRBJ2-7; unclear D gene. The CDR3 has 11 residues. Looked up from germline, CDR1 is DFQATT and CDR2 is SNEGSKA (reference sequence). V was clipped by 3 bases and J by 3 bases, with 6 bases between them. For the CDR3, the DNA is TGCAGTGCTAGTGAGCTCTACGAGCAGTACTTC. It yields the protein CSASELYEQYF.

The table lists this clone with many counts. This sequence joins TRBV7-8 and TRBJ2-1; D possibly matches TRBD1 or TRBD2 (5 bases each). Trimming cost V 5 bases and J 2 bases, with 22 bases left between them. The CDR3 is 18 residues long. Germline assignment: CDR1 SGHVS and CDR2 FQNEAQ. The DNA for the CDR3 is TGTGCCAGCAGCGCGCCTACTGGGACCACCATCGCCTACAATGAGCAGTTCTTC. As protein: CASSAPTGTTIAYNEQFF.

There are many counts of this clone. The V gene is TRBV29-1, the J gene TRBJ1-3; D is undetermined. Germline CDR1 reads SQVTM; CDR2 reads ANQGSEA. The germline V and J ends were trimmed by 5 bases and 0 bases, with 8 bases remaining between them. The CDR3 is made up of 13 amino acids. This chain's CDR3 is CSVSRNSGNTIYF. The CDR3 region has the DNA TGCAGCGTTAGCCGTAACTCTGGAAACACCATATATTTT.